This T cell receptor (beta chain) was sequenced in a study of beta chain features in type 1 diabetes. This clone appeared a few times. The CDR3 spans 13 residues. Per germline, CDR1 SGHRS and CDR2 YFSETQ. V dropped 3 bases and J dropped 7 bases, with 8 bases sitting between them. cDNA synthesis used the whole RNA isolate, giving expressed TCRB sequences. Generated by immunoSEQ multiplex PCR, the TCRdb table keeps only in-frame clones and is missing some. The sample contains fewer than 550,000 clones, more than 9.5% of which appear only once. What was sequenced was naive CD4+ T cells from blood. The genes are TRBV5-1 and TRBJ1-6; D uncertain. This receptor was identified in a woman between 18 and 29 years old in good health. The CDR3 DNA reads TGCGCCAGCAGCTCTCCTGGGAATTCACCCCTCCACTTT. This encodes CASSSPGNSPLHF.